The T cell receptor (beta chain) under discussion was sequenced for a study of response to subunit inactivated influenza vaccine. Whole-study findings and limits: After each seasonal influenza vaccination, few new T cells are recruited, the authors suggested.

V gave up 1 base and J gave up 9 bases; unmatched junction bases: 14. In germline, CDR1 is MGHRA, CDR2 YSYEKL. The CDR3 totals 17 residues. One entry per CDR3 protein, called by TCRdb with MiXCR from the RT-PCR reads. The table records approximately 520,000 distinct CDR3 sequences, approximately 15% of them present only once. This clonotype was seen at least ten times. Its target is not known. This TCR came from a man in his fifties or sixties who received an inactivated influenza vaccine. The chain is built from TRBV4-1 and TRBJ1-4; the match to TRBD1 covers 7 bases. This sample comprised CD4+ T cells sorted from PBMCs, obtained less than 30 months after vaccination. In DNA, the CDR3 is TGCGCCAGCAGCCAAGCGGAACAGGGGTCCCGGGCTAAAAAACTGTTTTTT. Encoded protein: CASSQAEQGSRAKKLFF.